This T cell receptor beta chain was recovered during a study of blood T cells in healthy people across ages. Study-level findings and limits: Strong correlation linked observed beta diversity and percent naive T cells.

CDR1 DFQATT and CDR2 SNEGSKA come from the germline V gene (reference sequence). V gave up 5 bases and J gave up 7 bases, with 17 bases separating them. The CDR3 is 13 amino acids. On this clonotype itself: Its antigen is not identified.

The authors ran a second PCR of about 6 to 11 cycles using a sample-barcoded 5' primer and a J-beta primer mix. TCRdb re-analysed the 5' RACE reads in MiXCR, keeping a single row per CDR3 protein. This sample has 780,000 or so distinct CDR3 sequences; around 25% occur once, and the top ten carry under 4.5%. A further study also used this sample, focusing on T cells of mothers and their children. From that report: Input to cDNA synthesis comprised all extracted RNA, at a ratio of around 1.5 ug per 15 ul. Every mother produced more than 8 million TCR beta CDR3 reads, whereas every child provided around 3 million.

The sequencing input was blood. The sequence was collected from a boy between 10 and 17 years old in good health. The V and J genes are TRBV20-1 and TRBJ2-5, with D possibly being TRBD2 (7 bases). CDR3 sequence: CSAVRGGWVTQYF. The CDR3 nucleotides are TGCAGTGCTGTGAGGGGGGGCTGGGTGACCCAGTACTTC.